This entry lists 30 T cell receptor beta chains sequenced from one sample in a study. A single record per CDR3 protein comes from TCRdb applying MiXCR to the 5' RACE reads. Found here are about 40,000 distinct CDR3 sequences, about 20% of them singletons; the top ten hold under 5%. Cells sorted as Tregs were CD4+, CD25+ and CD127-/low. The sequenced sample was Tregs sorted from blood. Receptors were obtained from a female donor with breast cancer.

This clonotype was recorded at least ten times. J is TRBJ2-1 and V is TRBV4-1; no reliable D call. This CDR3 contains 16 residues. Germline V gives CDR1 MGHRA, CDR2 YSYEKL. Trimming shortened V by 1 base and J by 0 bases, and 10 bases separated the two germline ends. CDR3 amino acids: CASSQVGSSSYNEQFF. CDR3 nucleotides: TGCGCCAGCAGCCAAGTGGGCAGTTCCTCCTACAATGAGCAGTTCTTC.

This clonotype has just a few counts. The chain is built from TRBV5-6 and TRBJ1-1, with D possibly matching TRBD1 (6 bases). This CDR3 has 12 residues. CDR1 SGHDT and CDR2 YYEEEE come from the germline V gene. V shed 4 bases and J shed 4 bases, with 8 bases lying between them. The CDR3 reads CASSRGGTEAFF. CDR3 DNA: TGTGCCAGCAGCCGAGGGGGCACTGAAGCTTTCTTT. Variable domain in full (rest from reference TRBV5-6 and TRBJ1-1): DAGVTQSPTHLIKTRGQQVTLRCSPKSGHDTVSWYQQALGQGPQFIFQYYEEEERQRGNFPDRFSGHQFPNYSSELNVNALLLGDSALYLCASSRGGTEAFFGQGTRLTVV.

This clonotype occurred many times. The chain combines TRBV2 with TRBJ1-5; 7 bases match TRBD1. The V gene's germline CDR1 is SNHLY and CDR2 FYNNEI. After removal of 8 bases from V and 7 bases from J, the junction contained 14 bases not matched to a gene. The CDR3 has 15 amino acids. The CDR3 here is CASLKQQGPRQPQHF. DNA for the CDR3: TGTGCCAGCCTCAAGCAACAGGGGCCAAGGCAGCCCCAGCATTTT. Variable domain in full (rest from reference TRBV2 and TRBJ1-5): EPEVTQTPSHQVTQMGQEVILRCVPISNHLYFYWYRQILGQKVEFLVSFYNNEISEKSEIFDDQFSVERPDGSNFTLKIRSTKLEDSAMYFCASLKQQGPRQPQHFGDGTRLSIL.

This clonotype was counted many times. The rearrangement links TRBV7-8 to TRBJ2-5; 10 nucleotides align to TRBD1. Germline V lookup: CDR1 SGHVS, CDR2 FQNEAQ. After removal of 4 bases from V and 9 bases from J, the junction contained 11 bases not matched to a gene. This CDR3 contains 15 residues. The CDR3 here is CASSSTGGPLRAQYF. DNA for the CDR3: TGTGCCAGCAGCTCGACAGGGGGCCCGCTAAGGGCCCAGTACTTC.

In this sample, this clonotype turned up once. The CDR3 does not close with the conserved phenylalanine or tryptophan, likely indicating a read error. The chain carries TRBV5-1 and TRBJ2-3; D is undetermined. The CDR3 covers 13 residues. With 2 bases removed from V and 3 bases from J, the gap between germline ends came to 7 bases. Germline V gives CDR1 SGHRS, CDR2 YFSETQ. Here the CDR3 DNA reads TGCGCCAGCAGCTTTCTGCGAACAGATACGCAGTATTCT. Its protein product is CASSFLRTDTQYS.

V gene TRBV2 combines with J gene TRBJ1-2; D is possibly TRBD1 (5 bases). Germline CDR1 is SNHLY and CDR2 is FYNNEI. This CDR3 spans 15 amino acids. Trimming removed 4 bases from V and 7 bases from J, with 19 bases in between. Written as DNA, the CDR3 is TGTGCCAGCAGTGGAGTCCCGGGATCCAGGGTTGGCTACACCTTC. Protein product: CASSGVPGSRVGYTF.

This clonotype was detected only a few times. The chain joins TRBV6-1 to TRBJ2-7; no clear D. Germline CDR1 and CDR2: MNHNS and SASEGT. Deletions cut 1 base from V and 2 bases from J, with 12 bases between. The CDR3 has 15 residues. The CDR3 here is CASSEGVVFTYEQYF. Here the CDR3 DNA reads TGTGCCAGCAGTGAAGGGGTGGTCTTCACCTACGAGCAGTACTTC.

CDR3 DNA sequence: TGCAGTGCTTCCGGACAGGGGGGACTTAACTATGGCTACACCTTC. Its translation is CSASGQGGLNYGYTF. The chain couples TRBV20-1 to TRBJ1-2; TRBD1 agrees at 10 bases. Germline V gene lookup returns CDR1 DFQATT and CDR2 SNEGSKA (reference sequence). V shed 5 bases and J 1 base; nucleotides not matched to a gene: 7. The CDR3 runs to 15 residues.

In the case of this clonotype: With a much larger clone just one base away, this may be a read error. The chain's CDR3 is CASSGVYGYTF. Here the CDR3 DNA reads TGCGCCAGCAGCGGGGTGTACGGCTACACCTTC. The rearrangement joins TRBV5-1 to TRBJ1-2, with unresolved D. Germline CDR1 is SGHRS and CDR2 is YFSETQ. The CDR3 runs to 11 residues. V lost 4 bases and J lost 8, with 9 bases in between.

This clonotype was picked up a small number of times. The chain uses TRBV11-2 and TRBJ2-7; no definite D call. Germline V gene lookup returns CDR1 SGHAT and CDR2 FQNNGV. Trimming took off 2 bases at V and 6 bases at J, with 11 bases between the two ends. The CDR3 is 13 amino acids. The CDR3 spells CASSLSRWTEQYF. Written as DNA, the CDR3 is TGTGCCAGCAGCTTAAGTCGGTGGACCGAGCAGTACTTC.

Details on this clonotype: Relative to the germline gene, one junction end is altered; a read error may explain this. The V gene is TRBV6-5, the J gene TRBJ2-5, with 10 bases lining up with TRBD2. The CDR3 totals 14 residues. CDR1 is MNHEY, CDR2 SVGAGI, per germline. The chain's CDR3 is CTSSNSAGGRSQYF. In DNA, the CDR3 is TGTACCAGCAGTAACTCAGCGGGAGGGAGGTCCCAGTACTTC.

The V call is TRBV27, the J call TRBJ2-3; D perhaps matches TRBD2 (6 bases). V was clipped by 4 bases and J by 4 bases, with 12 bases between them. The germline V gene encodes CDR1 MNHEY and CDR2 SMNVEV (reference sequence). This CDR3 has 14 amino acids. CDR3 DNA: TGTGCCAGCAGTTCCACCGGGGGTGCAGATACGCAGTATTTT. It yields the protein CASSSTGGADTQYF.

This sequence joins TRBV5-1 and TRBJ1-1; D perhaps matches TRBD1 (5 bases). Between the trimmed V and J ends, which lost 4 bases and 3 bases, there was a span of 13 bases. This CDR3 comprises 14 residues. CDR1 is SGHRS, CDR2 YFSETQ, per germline. The CDR3 DNA reads TGCGCCAGCAGCGGGGGTTGGGCGGACACTGAAGCTTTCTTT. Translation gives CASSGGWADTEAFF.

The chain is built from TRBV6-5 and TRBJ2-1, with D hard to call. CDR1 is MNHEY, CDR2 SVGAGI, per germline. The CDR3 contains 12 residues. V was pared by 3 bases and J by 7 bases, with 7 bases between. The CDR3 reads CASSYLRNEQFF. DNA for the CDR3: TGTGCCAGCAGTTATTTGAGGAATGAGCAGTTCTTC.

This clonotype was found a few times. The chain couples TRBV27 to TRBJ2-3; D not resolved. The CDR3 contains 14 residues. The germline gives CDR1 MNHEY, CDR2 SMNVEV (reference sequence). V dropped 2 bases and J dropped 2 bases, with 8 bases sitting between them. CDR3 loop: CASSLTPYTDTQYF. CDR3 coding DNA: TGTGCCAGCAGTTTAACGCCATACACAGATACGCAGTATTTT.

The sample holds a few counts of this clonotype. The gene calls are TRBV4-1 and TRBJ2-1, with 12 bases that match TRBD1. Germline CDR1 MGHRA, CDR2 YSYEKL. V gave up 8 bases and J gave up 7 bases; unmatched junction bases: 6. The CDR3 spans 14 residues. CDR3 in DNA: TGCGCCAGCGCCGGGACAGGGGGCAGTAATGAGCAGTTCTTC. It translates to CASAGTGGSNEQFF.

This clonotype was observed many times. In DNA, the CDR3 is TGCGCCAGCAGCCAACGGGACAGGTCACAAGAGACCCAGTACTTC. This gives the protein CASSQRDRSQETQYF. V and J are TRBV4-1 and TRBJ2-5, with TRBD1 matching over 8 bases. With V trimmed by 2 bases and J by 2 bases, 4 bases remained unmatched. There are 15 residues in the CDR3. Looked up from germline, CDR1 is MGHRA and CDR2 is YSYEKL.

Points on this clonotype: This may be a read error, as it is one base from a much larger clone. The chain couples TRBV27 to TRBJ1-1, with 12 bases that match TRBD1. The germline V gene encodes CDR1 MNHEY and CDR2 SMNVEV (reference sequence). The CDR3 runs 16 residues. Trimming removed 7 bases from V and 3 bases from J; junction bases left unmatched: 9. The CDR3 region is CASNWDRGRRYTEAFF. The CDR3 DNA reads as TGTGCCAGCAACTGGGACAGGGGGCGTCGGTACACTGAAGCTTTCTTT.

This clonotype was counted a few times. The chain links TRBV27 to TRBJ2-1; D not resolved. Per the germline V gene, CDR1 is MNHEY and CDR2 is SMNVEV (reference sequence). Trimming cost V 8 bases and J 4 bases, with 12 bases left between them. The length of the CDR3 is 13 residues. CDR3 protein: CASRVALYNEQFF. The CDR3 coding sequence is TGTGCCAGCCGGGTAGCTCTTTACAATGAGCAGTTCTTC.

The V call is TRBV20-1, the J call TRBJ2-1, with 10 bases fitting TRBD2. This CDR3 has 14 residues. Trimming removed 6 bases from V and 7 bases from J; junction bases left unmatched: 9. Per germline, CDR1 DFQATT and CDR2 SNEGSKA (reference sequence). CDR3 amino acids: CSARSGGGINEQFF. The CDR3 region has the DNA TGCAGTGCGAGAAGCGGGGGGGGGATTAATGAGCAGTTCTTC.

The genes are TRBV6-1 and TRBJ2-1, with 10 bases identical to TRBD2. The trim removed 2 bases at V and 9 bases at J, leaving 7 bases unmatched. The CDR3 is 15 amino acids. Per germline, CDR1 MNHNS and CDR2 SASEGT. This CDR3 reads CASSEPTSGIREQFF. CDR3 sequence (DNA): TGTGCCAGCAGTGAACCTACTAGCGGGATACGTGAGCAGTTCTTC.

This clonotype has more than one count but fewer than ten. This could be a read error, since a much larger clone is one nucleotide away. The chain recombines TRBV5-1 with TRBJ2-4, with D perhaps assigned TRBD1 or TRBD2 (5 bases each). Per germline, CDR1 SGHRS and CDR2 YFSETQ. The CDR3 spans 14 residues. CDR3 nucleotides: TGCACCAGCAGCTTGATCGGGGCGTGGGACATTCAGTACTTC. Amino acids: CTSSLIGAWDIQYF.

This clonotype appeared once. Being one base from a much bigger clone, this may be a read error. The V call is TRBV5-1, the J call TRBJ2-1, with a weak D call TRBD2 (6 bases). CDR3 size: 15 residues. Germline V gene data show CDR1 as SGHRS and CDR2 as YFSETQ. CDR3 bases: TGCGCCGGCAGCTTAGGCGGGGAGAACTACAATGAGCAGTTCTTC. This translates into CAGSLGGENYNEQFF. Full variable domain (remainder filled in from reference TRBV5-1 and TRBJ2-1): KAGVTQTPRYLIKTRGQQVTLSCSPISGHRSVSWYQQTPGQGLQFLFEYFSETQRNKGNFPGRFSGRQFSNSRSEMNVSTLELGDSALYLCAGSLGGENYNEQFFGPGTRLTVL.

The chain carries TRBV5-1 and TRBJ1-3; unclear D gene. The CDR3 has 14 amino acids. CDR1 and CDR2 (germline): SGHRS, YFSETQ. The V gene lost 2 bases and the J gene lost 0 bases, with 6 bases spanning the gap. The DNA for the CDR3 is TGCGCCAGCAGCTTATCATCCTCTGGAAACACCATATATTTT. As protein: CASSLSSSGNTIYF.

This clonotype was recorded at least ten times. The V and J genes are TRBV29-1 and TRBJ2-7, with TRBD2 matching over 10 bases. Germline lookup yields CDR1 SQVTM and CDR2 ANQGSEA. This CDR3 region has 15 residues. V lost 4 bases to trimming and J lost 0 bases; unmatched junction nucleotides: 6. The CDR3 coding sequence is TGCAGCGTTGTAGGACTAGCGGAGAGCTCCTACGAGCAGTACTTC. Translating it yields CSVVGLAESSYEQYF.

The chain carries TRBV7-8 and TRBJ2-7, with D possibly TRBD2 on 5 matching bases. The CDR3 runs 13 residues. V dropped 10 bases and J dropped 3 bases, with 16 bases sitting between them. CDR1 is SGHVS and CDR2 is FQNEAQ in the germline V gene. The CDR3 sequence is CAIKRSEDYEQYF. CDR3 bases: TGTGCCATAAAACGTAGCGAAGACTACGAGCAGTACTTC.

This clonotype has ten or more counts. This chain connects TRBV6-5 to TRBJ1-1; D may be TRBD1 (6 bases). This CDR3 has 14 residues. Germline CDR1 is MNHEY and CDR2 is SVGAGI. V lost 1 base, J lost 6 bases, and 12 bases lay in between. The DNA of the CDR3 is TGTGCCAGCAGTTACTTTGCGGGGGGCGCTGAAGCTTTCTTT. Its translation is CASSYFAGGAEAFF.

This clonotype was picked up many times. The rearrangement joins TRBV9 to TRBJ2-7, with D hard to call. Germline values: CDR1 SGDLS, CDR2 YYNGEE. Trimming removed 0 bases from V and 5 bases from J, with 15 bases in between. This CDR3 has 15 residues. The chain's CDR3 is CASSVGGASRDEQYF. DNA for the CDR3: TGTGCCAGCAGCGTAGGTGGCGCCAGTCGCGACGAGCAGTACTTC.

This clonotype appeared many times. The rearrangement uses TRBV5-1 and TRBJ2-5; 7 bases are a match to TRBD2. CDR3 length equals 14 residues. The ends lost 4 bases at V and 1 base at J; junction bases unmatched: 4. Per the germline V gene, CDR1 is SGHRS and CDR2 is YFSETQ. CDR3 nucleotide sequence: TGCGCCAGCAGCCCCGGGACTACCCAAGAGACCCAGTACTTC. Protein sequence: CASSPGTTQETQYF.

Many counts were recorded for this clonotype. V gene TRBV4-2 combines with J gene TRBJ2-2; 10 bases fit TRBD2. The J segment lost 6 bases and the V segment lost 1 base, leaving 5 bases of the junction unmatched. CDR3 length equals 16 residues. The germline V gene encodes CDR1 LGHNA and CDR2 YNFKEQ. The DNA of the CDR3 is TGTGCCAGCAGCCAAGTGGCCCTAGCGGGAGCCGGGGAGCTGTTTTTT. This codes for CASSQVALAGAGELFF.